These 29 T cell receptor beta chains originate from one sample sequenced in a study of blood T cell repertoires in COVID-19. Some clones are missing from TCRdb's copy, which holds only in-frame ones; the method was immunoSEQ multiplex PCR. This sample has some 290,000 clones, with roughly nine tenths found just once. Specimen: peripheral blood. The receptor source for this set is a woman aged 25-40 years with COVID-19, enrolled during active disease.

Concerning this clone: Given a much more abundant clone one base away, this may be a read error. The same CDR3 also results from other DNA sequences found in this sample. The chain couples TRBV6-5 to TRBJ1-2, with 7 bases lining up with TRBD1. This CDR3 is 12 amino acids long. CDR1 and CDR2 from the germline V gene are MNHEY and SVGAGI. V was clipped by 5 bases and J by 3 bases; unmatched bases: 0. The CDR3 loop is CASSTGDYGYTF. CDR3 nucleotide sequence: TGTGCCAGCAGTACAGGGGACTATGGCTACACCTTC.

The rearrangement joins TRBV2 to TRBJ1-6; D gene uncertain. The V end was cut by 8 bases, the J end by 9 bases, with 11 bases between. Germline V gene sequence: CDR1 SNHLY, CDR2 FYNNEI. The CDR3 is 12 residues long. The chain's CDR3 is CASLNHGSPLHF. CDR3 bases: TGTGCCAGCTTAAATCACGGTTCACCCCTCCACTTT.

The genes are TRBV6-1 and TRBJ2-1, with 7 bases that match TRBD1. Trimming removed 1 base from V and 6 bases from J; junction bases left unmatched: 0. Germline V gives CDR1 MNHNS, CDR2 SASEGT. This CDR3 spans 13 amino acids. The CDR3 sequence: CASSEGQGNEQFF. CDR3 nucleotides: TGTGCCAGCAGTGAAGGACAGGGCAATGAGCAGTTCTTC.

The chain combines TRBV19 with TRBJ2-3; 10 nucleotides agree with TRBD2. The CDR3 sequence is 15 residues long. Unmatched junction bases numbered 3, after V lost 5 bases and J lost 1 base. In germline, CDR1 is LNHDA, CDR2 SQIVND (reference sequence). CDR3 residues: CASSSLAGGTDTQYF. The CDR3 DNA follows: TGTGCCAGTAGTTCCCTAGCGGGGGGCACAGATACGCAGTATTTT.

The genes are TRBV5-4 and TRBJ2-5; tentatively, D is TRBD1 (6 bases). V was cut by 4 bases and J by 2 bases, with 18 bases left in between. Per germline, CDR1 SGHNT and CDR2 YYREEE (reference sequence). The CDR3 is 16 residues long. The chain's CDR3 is CASSLARGQFQETQYF. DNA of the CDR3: TGTGCCAGCAGCCTTGCCCGGGGACAATTTCAAGAGACCCAGTACTTC.

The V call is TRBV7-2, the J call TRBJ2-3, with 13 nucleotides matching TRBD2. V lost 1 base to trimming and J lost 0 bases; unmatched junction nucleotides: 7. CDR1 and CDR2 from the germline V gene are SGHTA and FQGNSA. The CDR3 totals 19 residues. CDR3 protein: CASSLVILAGGPSTDTQYF. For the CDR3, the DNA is TGTGCCAGCAGCTTAGTCATACTAGCGGGGGGGCCTAGCACAGATACGCAGTATTTT.

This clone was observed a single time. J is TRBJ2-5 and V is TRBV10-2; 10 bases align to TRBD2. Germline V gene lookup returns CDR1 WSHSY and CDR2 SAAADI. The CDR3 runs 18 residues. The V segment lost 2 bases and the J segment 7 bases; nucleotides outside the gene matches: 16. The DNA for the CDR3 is TGCGCCAGCAGTGAGAGTGGGCGAGCGGGGGGGCCCCAGGGGACCCAGTACTTC. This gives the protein CASSESGRAGGPQGTQYF.

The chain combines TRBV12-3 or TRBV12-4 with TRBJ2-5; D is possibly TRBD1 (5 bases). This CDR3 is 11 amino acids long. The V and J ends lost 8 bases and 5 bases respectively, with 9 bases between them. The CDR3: CASGAPETQYF. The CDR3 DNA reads TGTGCCAGCGGGGCGCCGGAGACCCAGTACTTC.

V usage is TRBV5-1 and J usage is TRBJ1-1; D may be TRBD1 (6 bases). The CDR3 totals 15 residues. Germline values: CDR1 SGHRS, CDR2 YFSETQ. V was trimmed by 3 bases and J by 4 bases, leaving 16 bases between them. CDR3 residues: CASSSARGAGTEAFF. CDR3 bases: TGCGCCAGCAGCTCCGCCAGGGGCGCAGGCACTGAAGCTTTCTTT.

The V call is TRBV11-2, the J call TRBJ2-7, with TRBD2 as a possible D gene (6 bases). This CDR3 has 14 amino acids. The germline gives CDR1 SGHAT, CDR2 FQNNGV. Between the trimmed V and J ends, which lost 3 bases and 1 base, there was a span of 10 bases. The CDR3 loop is CASSLGGGSYEQYF. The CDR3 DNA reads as TGTGCCAGCAGCTTGGGGGGAGGTTCCTACGAGCAGTACTTC.

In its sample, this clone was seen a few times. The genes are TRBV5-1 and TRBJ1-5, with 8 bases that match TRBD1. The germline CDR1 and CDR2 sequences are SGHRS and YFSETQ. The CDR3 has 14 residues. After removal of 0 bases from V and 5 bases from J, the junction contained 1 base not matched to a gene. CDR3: CASSLEQGDQPQHF. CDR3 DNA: TGCGCCAGCAGCTTGGAACAGGGGGATCAGCCCCAGCATTTT. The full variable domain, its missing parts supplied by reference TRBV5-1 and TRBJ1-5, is KAGVTQTPRYLIKTRGQQVTLSCSPISGHRSVSWYQQTPGQGLQFLFEYFSETQRNKGNFPGRFSGRQFSNSRSEMNVSTLELGDSALYLCASSLEQGDQPQHFGDGTRLSIL.

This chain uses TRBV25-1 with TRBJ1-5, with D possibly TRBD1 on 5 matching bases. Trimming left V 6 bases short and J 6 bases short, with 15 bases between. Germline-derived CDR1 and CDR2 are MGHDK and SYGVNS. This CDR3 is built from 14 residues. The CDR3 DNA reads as TGTGCCAGCAGCCGGGAGGGGTACGCTCAGCCCCAGCATTTT. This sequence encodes CASSREGYAQPQHF.

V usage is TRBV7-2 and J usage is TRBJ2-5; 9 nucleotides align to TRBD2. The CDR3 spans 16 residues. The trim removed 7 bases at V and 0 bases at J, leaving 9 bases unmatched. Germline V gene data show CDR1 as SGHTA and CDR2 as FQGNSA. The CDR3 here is CASIPVVAGDQETQYF. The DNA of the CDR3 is TGTGCCAGCATCCCCGTCGTAGCGGGGGACCAAGAGACCCAGTACTTC. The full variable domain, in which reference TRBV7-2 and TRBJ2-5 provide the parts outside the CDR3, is GAGVSQSPSNKVTEKGKDVELRCDPISGHTALYWYRQSLGQGLEFLIYFQGNSAPDKSGLPSDRFSAERTGGSVSTLTIQRTQQEDSAVYLCASIPVVAGDQETQYFGPGTRLLVL.

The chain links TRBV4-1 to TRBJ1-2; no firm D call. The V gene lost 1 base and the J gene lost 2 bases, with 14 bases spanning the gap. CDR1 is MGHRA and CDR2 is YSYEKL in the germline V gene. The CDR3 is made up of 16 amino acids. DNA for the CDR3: TGCGCCAGCAGCCAAGCCTACCGCCGGAGCAACTATGGCTACACCTTC. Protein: CASSQAYRRSNYGYTF.

CDR3 residues: CASSPNPAGNTEAFF. Here the CDR3 DNA reads TGCGCCAGCAGCCCAAACCCCGCGGGCAACACTGAAGCTTTCTTT. This chain links TRBV5-1 with TRBJ1-1, with unresolved D. The V and J ends lost 4 bases and 2 bases respectively, with 15 bases between them. The CDR3 runs 15 residues. The germline gives CDR1 SGHRS, CDR2 YFSETQ.

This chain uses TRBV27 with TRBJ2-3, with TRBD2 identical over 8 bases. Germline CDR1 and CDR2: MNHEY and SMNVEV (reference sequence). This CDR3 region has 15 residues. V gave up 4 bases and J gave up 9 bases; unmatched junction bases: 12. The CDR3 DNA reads TGTGCCAGCAGTTATCTTAGCGGGGTATTCGGCACGCAGTATTTT. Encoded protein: CASSYLSGVFGTQYF.

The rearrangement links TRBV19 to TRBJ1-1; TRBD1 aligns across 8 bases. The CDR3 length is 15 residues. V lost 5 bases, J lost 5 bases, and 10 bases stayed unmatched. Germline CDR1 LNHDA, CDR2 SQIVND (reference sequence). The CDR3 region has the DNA TGTGCCAGTAGTCCGGACAGGGTGTTAGGAACTGAAGCTTTCTTT. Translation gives CASSPDRVLGTEAFF.

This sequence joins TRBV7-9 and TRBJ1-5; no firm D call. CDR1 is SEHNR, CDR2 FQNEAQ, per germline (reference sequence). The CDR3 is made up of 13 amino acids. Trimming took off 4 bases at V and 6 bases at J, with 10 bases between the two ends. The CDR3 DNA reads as TGTGCCAGCAGCTCCGAGGGTGGTCAGCCCCAGCATTTT. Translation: CASSSEGGQPQHF.

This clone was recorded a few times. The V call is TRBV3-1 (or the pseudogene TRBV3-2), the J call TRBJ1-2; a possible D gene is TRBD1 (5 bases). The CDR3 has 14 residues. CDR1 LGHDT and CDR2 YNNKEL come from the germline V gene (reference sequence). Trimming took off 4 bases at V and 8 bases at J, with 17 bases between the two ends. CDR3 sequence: CASSPRQPLRGYTF. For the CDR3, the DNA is TGTGCCAGCAGCCCACGACAGCCCCTTCGGGGCTACACCTTC.

In DNA, the CDR3 is TGTGCCAGCACCTCGGACAGTTTTGAGACCCAGTACTTC. Translating gives CASTSDSFETQYF. The chain employs TRBV12-3 or TRBV12-4 and TRBJ2-5; TRBD1 might be the D (6 bases). The germline V and J ends were trimmed by 7 bases and 5 bases, with 14 bases remaining between them. This CDR3 region has 13 residues.

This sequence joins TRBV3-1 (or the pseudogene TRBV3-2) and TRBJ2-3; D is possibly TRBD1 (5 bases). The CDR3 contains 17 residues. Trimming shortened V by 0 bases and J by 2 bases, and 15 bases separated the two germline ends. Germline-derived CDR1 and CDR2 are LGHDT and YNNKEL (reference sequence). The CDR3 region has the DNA TGTGCCAGCAGCCAAGATTTAGGGGCGATTCCCACAGATACGCAGTATTTT. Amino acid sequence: CASSQDLGAIPTDTQYF.

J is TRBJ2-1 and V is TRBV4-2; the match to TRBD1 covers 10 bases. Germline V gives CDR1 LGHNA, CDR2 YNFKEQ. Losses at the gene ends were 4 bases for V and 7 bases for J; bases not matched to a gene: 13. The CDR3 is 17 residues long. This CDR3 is CASSRGISGQGTNEQFF. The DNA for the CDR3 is TGTGCCAGCAGCCGCGGAATTTCGGGACAGGGGACAAATGAGCAGTTCTTC.

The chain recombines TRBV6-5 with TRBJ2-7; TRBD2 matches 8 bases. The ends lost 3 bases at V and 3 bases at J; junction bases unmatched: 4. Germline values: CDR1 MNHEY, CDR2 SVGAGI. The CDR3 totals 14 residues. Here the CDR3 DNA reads TGTGCCAGCAGTTATCGGGGGGGCCTCTACGAGCAGTACTTC. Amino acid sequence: CASSYRGGLYEQYF.

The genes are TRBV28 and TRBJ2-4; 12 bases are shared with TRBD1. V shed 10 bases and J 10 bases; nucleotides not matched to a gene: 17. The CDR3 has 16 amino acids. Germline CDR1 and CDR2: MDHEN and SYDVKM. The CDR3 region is CATERDRGRRNGIQYF. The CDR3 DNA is TGTGCCACCGAGAGGGACAGGGGGCGCAGGAATGGAATTCAGTACTTC.

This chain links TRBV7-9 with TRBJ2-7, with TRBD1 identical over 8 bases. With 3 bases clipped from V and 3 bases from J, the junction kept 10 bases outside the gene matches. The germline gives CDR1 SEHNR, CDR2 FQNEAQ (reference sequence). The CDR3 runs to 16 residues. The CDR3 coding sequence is TGTGCCAGCAGCTTTGAGGTAGGACAGGGCGTCTACGAGCAGTACTTC. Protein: CASSFEVGQGVYEQYF. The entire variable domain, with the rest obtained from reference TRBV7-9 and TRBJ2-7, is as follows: DTGVSQNPRHKITKRGQNVTFRCDPISEHNRLYWYRQTLGQGPEFLTYFQNEAQLEKSRLLSDRFSAERPKGSFSTLEIQRTEQGDSAMYLCASSFEVGQGVYEQYFGPGTRLTVT.

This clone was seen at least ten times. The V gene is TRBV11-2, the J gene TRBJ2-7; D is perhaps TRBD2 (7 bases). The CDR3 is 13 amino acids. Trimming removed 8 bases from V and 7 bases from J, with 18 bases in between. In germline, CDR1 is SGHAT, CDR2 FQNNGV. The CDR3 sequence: CASGTGGPFEQYF. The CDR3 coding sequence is TGTGCCAGCGGAACGGGGGGCCCTTTTGAGCAGTACTTC.

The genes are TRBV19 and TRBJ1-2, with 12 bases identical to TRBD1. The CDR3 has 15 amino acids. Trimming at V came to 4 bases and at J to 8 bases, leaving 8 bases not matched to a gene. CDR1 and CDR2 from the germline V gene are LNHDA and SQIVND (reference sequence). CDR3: CASSTGTGGAEGYTF. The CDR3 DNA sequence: TGTGCCAGTAGTACTGGGACAGGGGGCGCTGAAGGCTACACCTTC.

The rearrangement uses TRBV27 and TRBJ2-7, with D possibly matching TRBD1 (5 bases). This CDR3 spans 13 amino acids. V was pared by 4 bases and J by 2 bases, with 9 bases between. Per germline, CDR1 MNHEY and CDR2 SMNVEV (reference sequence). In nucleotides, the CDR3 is TGTGCCAGCAGTTATTTAGGGGCCTACGAGCAGTACTTC. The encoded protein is CASSYLGAYEQYF.

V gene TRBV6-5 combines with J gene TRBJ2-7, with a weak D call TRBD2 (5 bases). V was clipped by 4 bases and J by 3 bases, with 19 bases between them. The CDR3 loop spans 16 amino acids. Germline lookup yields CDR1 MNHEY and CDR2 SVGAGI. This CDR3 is CASSSSLAGWIYEQYF. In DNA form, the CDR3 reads TGTGCCAGCAGTTCTTCACTGGCGGGTTGGATCTACGAGCAGTACTTC.